The 9 T cell receptor beta chains presented below share a single source sample, sequenced in a study of T cell responses to AZD1222 COVID-19 vaccine. Here immunoSEQ multiplex PCR was the method, and the copy in TCRdb shows in-frame clones only, minus some. The repertoire holds 100,000 to 150,000 clones, with 88% as singletons. Sequencing used peripheral blood, obtained on day 0 of AZD1222 vaccination. The receptors derive from an adult in good health.

V and J are TRBV6-5 and TRBJ1-1; perhaps TRBD1 as D (6 bases). V lost 7 bases and J lost 3, with 15 bases in between. The germline V gene encodes CDR1 MNHEY and CDR2 SVGAGI. This CDR3 spans 14 amino acids. The CDR3 DNA is TGTGCCAGCACCCAGAGGGCAGGGGACACTGAAGCTTTCTTT. Translated: CASTQRAGDTEAFF.

The chain couples TRBV7-2 to TRBJ2-7; D is unresolved. CDR1 is SGHTA and CDR2 is FQGNSA in the germline V gene. V was trimmed by 3 bases and J by 4 bases, leaving 10 bases between them. The CDR3 is made up of 13 amino acids. The CDR3 reads CASSFLQTYEQYF. The CDR3 nucleotides read TGTGCCAGCAGCTTCCTCCAGACGTACGAGCAGTACTTC.

This chain links TRBV9 with TRBJ2-7; perhaps TRBD2 as D (5 bases). CDR1 is SGDLS and CDR2 is YYNGEE in the germline V gene. CDR3 length equals 15 residues. Between the trimmed V and J ends, which lost 0 bases and 4 bases, there was a span of 14 bases. This CDR3 is CASSVGETGPYEQYF. DNA of the CDR3: TGTGCCAGCAGCGTAGGGGAGACCGGGCCTTACGAGCAGTACTTC.

J is TRBJ2-6 and V is TRBV5-5; possibly TRBD1 for D (7 bases). V shed 3 bases and J shed 0 bases, with 10 bases lying between them. Germline-derived CDR1 and CDR2 are SGHKS and YYEKEE (reference sequence). The CDR3 totals 16 residues. Here the CDR3 reads CASSSQGGSGANVLTF. CDR3 DNA: TGTGCCAGCAGCTCCCAGGGGGGCTCTGGGGCCAACGTCCTGACTTTC.

J is TRBJ1-2 and V is TRBV30; 7 nucleotides align to TRBD1. This CDR3 is 13 amino acids long. From germline, CDR1 is GTSNPN and CDR2 SVGIG (reference sequence). V dropped 2 bases and J dropped 8; count of bases not matched to a gene: 8. The chain's CDR3 is CAWSPTRGEGYTF. CDR3 bases: TGTGCCTGGAGTCCCACCAGGGGGGAGGGCTACACCTTC. The full variable domain, completed using reference TRBV30 and TRBJ1-2, is SQTIHQWPATLVQPVGSPLSLECTVEGTSNPNLYWYRQAAGRGLQLLFYSVGIGQISSEVPQNLSASRPQDRQFILSSKKLLLSDSGFYLCAWSPTRGEGYTFGSGTRLTVV.

The chain has TRBV7-2 and TRBJ2-2, with D unclear. Trimming pared 5 bases from V and 4 bases from J, leaving 17 bases between. This CDR3 spans 16 amino acids. Per germline, CDR1 SGHTA and CDR2 FQGNSA. This CDR3 is CASSQRQTPRTGELFF. CDR3 nucleotide sequence: TGTGCCAGCAGCCAAAGACAAACTCCTCGCACCGGGGAGCTGTTTTTT.

The V gene is TRBV5-4, the J gene TRBJ2-1; TRBD1 aligns across 7 bases. The CDR3 contains 15 residues. The V segment lost 4 bases and the J segment 8 bases; nucleotides outside the gene matches: 12. Germline assignment: CDR1 SGHNT and CDR2 YYREEE (reference sequence). The CDR3 DNA is TGTGCCAGCAGCCTAAAGAGGGGGACAGTAGATGAGCAGTTCTTC. This gives the protein CASSLKRGTVDEQFF.

The chain has TRBV13 and TRBJ1-2, with a weak D call TRBD1 (5 bases). Germline-derived CDR1 and CDR2 are PRHDT and FYEKMQ (reference sequence). This CDR3 contains 14 residues. Trimming cost V 2 bases and J 4 bases, with 11 bases left between them. The CDR3 DNA reads as TGTGCCAGCAGCTTAAAGGGGTTCGGCTATGGCTACACCTTC. It is translated as CASSLKGFGYGYTF.

The chain is built from TRBV2 and TRBJ1-5; 8 bases fit TRBD1. Losses at the gene ends were 8 bases for V and 0 bases for J; bases not matched to a gene: 6. This CDR3 is 15 amino acids long. In germline, CDR1 is SNHLY, CDR2 FYNNEI. Here the CDR3 reads CASGQGPYSNQPQHF. CDR3 nucleotides: TGTGCCAGCGGACAGGGCCCGTATAGCAATCAGCCCCAGCATTTT.